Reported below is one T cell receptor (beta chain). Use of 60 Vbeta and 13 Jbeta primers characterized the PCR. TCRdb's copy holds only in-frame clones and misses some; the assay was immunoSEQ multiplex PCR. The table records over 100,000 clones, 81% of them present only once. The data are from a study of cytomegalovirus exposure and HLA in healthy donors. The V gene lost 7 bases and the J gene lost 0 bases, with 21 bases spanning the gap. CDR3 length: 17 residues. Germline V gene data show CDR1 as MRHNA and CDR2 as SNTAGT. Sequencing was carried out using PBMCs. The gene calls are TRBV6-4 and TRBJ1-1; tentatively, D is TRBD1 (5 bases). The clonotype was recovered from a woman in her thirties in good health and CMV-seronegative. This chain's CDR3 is CASNSRHRQNMNTEAFF. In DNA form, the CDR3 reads TGTGCCAGCAATTCTCGACATAGACAGAACATGAACACTGAAGCTTTCTTT.